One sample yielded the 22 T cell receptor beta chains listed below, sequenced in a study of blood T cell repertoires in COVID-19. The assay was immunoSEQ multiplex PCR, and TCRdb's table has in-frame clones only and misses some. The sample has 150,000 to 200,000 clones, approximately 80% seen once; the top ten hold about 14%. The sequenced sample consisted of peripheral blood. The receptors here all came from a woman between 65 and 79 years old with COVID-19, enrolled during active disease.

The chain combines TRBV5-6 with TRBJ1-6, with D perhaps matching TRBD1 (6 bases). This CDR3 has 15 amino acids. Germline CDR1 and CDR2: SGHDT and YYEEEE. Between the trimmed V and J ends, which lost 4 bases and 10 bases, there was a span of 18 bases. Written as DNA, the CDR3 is TGTGCCAGCAGCCCTGTAGGGGGTCCTCAATCACCCCTCCACTTT. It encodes CASSPVGGPQSPLHF.

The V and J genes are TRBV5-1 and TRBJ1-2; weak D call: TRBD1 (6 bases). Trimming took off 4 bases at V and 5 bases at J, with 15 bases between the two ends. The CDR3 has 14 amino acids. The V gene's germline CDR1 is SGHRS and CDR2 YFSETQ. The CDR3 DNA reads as TGCGCCAGCAGCCAGGAGGGGGGGCGGTATGGCTACACCTTC. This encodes CASSQEGGRYGYTF. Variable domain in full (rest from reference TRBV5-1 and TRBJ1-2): KAGVTQTPRYLIKTRGQQVTLSCSPISGHRSVSWYQQTPGQGLQFLFEYFSETQRNKGNFPGRFSGRQFSNSRSEMNVSTLELGDSALYLCASSQEGGRYGYTFGSGTRLTVV.

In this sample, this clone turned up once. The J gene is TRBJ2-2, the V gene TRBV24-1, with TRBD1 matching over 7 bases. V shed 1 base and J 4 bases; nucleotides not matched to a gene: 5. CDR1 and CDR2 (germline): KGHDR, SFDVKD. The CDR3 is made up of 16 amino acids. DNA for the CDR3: TGTGCCACCAGTGATTTACGAGGGGGCTTCACCGGGGAGCTGTTTTTT. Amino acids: CATSDLRGGFTGELFF.

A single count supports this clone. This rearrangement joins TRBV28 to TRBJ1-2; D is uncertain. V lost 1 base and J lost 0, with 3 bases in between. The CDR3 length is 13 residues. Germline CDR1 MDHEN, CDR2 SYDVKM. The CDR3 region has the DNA TGTGCCAGCAGTTTATCGGCTAACTATGGCTACACCTTC. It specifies CASSLSANYGYTF.

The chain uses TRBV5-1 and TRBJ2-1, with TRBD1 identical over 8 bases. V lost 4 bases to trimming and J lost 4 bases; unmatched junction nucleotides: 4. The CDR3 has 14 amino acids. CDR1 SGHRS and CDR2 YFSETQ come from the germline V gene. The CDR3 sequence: CASSPRDRYNEQFF. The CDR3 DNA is TGCGCCAGCAGCCCCCGGGACAGGTACAATGAGCAGTTCTTC.

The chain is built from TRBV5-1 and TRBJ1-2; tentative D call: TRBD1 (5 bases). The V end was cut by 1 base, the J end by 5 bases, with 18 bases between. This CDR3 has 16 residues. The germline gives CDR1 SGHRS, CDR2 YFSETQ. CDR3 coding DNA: TGCGCCAGCAGCTTGCTACTACCGGGACTCCCTTATGGCTACACCTTC. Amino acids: CASSLLLPGLPYGYTF.

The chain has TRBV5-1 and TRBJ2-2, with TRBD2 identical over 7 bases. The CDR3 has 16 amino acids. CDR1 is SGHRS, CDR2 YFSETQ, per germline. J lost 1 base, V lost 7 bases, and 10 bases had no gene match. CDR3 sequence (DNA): TGCGCCAGCCGCCTCCAACTAGCGAAGAACACCGGGGAGCTGTTTTTT. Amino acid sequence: CASRLQLAKNTGELFF.

CDR3 sequence reads: CASSFRQGTVAGELFF. The CDR3 DNA is TGTGCCAGCAGTTTCCGACAGGGGACCGTCGCCGGGGAGCTGTTTTTT. The J gene is TRBJ2-2, the V gene TRBV28; 8 bases line up with TRBD1. The junction had 9 bases not matched to a gene; V was cut back by 3 bases and J by 6 bases. Per the germline V gene, CDR1 is MDHEN and CDR2 is SYDVKM. The CDR3 sequence is 16 residues long.

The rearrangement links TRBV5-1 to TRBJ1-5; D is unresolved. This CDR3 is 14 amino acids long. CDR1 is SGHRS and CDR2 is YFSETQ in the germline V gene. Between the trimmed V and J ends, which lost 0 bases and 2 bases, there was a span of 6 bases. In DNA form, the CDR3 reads TGCGCCAGCAGCTTGGGAGGCGGCAATCAGCCCCAGCATTTT. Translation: CASSLGGGNQPQHF.

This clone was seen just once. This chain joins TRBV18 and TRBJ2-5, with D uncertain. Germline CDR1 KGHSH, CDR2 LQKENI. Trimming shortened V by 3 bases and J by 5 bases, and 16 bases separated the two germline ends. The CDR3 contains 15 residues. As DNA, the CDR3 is TGTGCCAGCTCACCTGCCACAGCTTACTTGGAGACCCAGTACTTC. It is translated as CASSPATAYLETQYF.

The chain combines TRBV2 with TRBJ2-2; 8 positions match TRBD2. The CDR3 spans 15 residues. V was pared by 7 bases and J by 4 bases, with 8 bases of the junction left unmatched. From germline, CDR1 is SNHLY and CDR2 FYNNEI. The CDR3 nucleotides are TGTGCCAGCAAAGCGGGCGGGGGGACCACCGGGGAGCTGTTTTTT. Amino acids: CASKAGGGTTGELFF.

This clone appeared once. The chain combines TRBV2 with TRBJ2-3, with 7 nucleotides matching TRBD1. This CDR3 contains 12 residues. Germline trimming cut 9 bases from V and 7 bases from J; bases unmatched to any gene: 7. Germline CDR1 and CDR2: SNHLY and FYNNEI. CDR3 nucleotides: TGTGCCAGAGACGACAGGGATAATACGCAGTATTTT. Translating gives CARDDRDNTQYF.

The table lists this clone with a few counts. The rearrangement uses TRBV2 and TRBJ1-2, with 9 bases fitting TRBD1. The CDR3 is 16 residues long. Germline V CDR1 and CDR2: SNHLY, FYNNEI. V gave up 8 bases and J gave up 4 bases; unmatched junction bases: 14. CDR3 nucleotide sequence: TGTGCCAGCCCCCCGAGTCGGGACAGGGACATCTATGGCTACACCTTC. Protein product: CASPPSRDRDIYGYTF.

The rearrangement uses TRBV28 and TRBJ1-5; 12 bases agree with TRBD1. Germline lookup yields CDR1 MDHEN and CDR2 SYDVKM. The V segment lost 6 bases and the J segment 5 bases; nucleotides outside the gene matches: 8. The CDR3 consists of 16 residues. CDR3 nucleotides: TGTGCCAGCAGGGGGACAGGGGGCATTGGGGATCAGCCCCAGCATTTT. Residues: CASRGTGGIGDQPQHF.

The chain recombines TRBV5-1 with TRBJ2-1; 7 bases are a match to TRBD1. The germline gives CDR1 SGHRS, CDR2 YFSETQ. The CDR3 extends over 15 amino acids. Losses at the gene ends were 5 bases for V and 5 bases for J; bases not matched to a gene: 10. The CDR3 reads CASSSSGTAHNEQFF. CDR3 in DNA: TGCGCCAGCAGTTCGTCCGGGACAGCACACAATGAGCAGTTCTTC.

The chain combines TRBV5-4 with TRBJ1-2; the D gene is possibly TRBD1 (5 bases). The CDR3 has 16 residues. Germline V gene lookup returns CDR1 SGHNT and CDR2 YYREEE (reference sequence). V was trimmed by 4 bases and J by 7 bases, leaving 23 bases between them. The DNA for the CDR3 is TGTGCCAGCAGCCCTTACCCAGGGTCAGGAGTGGGTGGCTACACCTTC. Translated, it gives CASSPYPGSGVGGYTF.

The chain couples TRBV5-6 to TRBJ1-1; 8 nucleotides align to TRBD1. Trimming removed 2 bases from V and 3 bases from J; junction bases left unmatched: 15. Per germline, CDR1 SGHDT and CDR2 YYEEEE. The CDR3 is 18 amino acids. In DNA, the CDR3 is TGTGCCAGCAGCTTCTGGGACAGGTGGCGCGAAGAGTACACTGAAGCTTTCTTT. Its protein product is CASSFWDRWREEYTEAFF.

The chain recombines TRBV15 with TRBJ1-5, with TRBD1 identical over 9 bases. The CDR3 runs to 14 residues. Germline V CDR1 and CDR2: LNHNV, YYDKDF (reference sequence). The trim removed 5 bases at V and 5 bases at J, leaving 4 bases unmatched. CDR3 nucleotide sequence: TGTGCCACCAGCGCTCGGACAGGGGATCAGCCCCAGCATTTT. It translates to CATSARTGDQPQHF.

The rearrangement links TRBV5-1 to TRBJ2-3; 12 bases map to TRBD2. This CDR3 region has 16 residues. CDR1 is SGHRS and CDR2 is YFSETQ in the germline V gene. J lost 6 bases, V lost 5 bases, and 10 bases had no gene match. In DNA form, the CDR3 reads TGCGCCAGCAGTTTTGCGACTAGCGGGAGTTCCGATACGCAGTATTTT. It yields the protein CASSFATSGSSDTQYF.

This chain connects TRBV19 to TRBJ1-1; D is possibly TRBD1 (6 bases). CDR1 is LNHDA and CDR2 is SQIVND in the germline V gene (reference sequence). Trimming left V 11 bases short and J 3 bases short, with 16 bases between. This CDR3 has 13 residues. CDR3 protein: CASGQHEYTEAFF. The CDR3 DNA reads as TGTGCCTCCGGACAGCATGAATACACTGAAGCTTTCTTT.

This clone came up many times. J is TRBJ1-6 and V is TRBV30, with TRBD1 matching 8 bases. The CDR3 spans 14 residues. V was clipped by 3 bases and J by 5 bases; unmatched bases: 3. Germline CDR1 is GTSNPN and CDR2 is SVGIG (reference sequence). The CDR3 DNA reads TGTGCCTGGAGGCGGACAGGGAATAATTCACCCCTCCACTTT. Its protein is CAWRRTGNNSPLHF.

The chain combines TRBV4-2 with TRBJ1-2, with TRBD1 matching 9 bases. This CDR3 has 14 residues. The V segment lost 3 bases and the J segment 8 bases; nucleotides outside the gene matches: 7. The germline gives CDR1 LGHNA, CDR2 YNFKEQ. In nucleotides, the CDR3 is TGTGCCAGCAGCCAGGCGGGACAGGGAAAGGGCTACACCTTC. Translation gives CASSQAGQGKGYTF.